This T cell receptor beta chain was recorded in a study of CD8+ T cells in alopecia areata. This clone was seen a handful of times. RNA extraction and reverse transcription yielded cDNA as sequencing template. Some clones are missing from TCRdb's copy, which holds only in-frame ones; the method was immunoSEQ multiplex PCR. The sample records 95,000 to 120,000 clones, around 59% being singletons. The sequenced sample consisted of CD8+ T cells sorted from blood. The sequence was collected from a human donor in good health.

For the CDR3, the DNA is TGTGCCAGCAGCTTTATTCTCGCCACAGATACGCAGTATTTT. Its translation is CASSFILATDTQYF. V and J are TRBV11-2 and TRBJ2-3, with unresolved D. Germline values: CDR1 SGHAT, CDR2 FQNNGV. This CDR3 is 14 amino acids long. The ends were cut back, 3 bases at V and 2 bases at J, with 9 bases in the middle.